This TCR beta chain comes out of a study of blood T cell repertoires in COVID-19. Turning to the study itself: The samples span acute and convalescent COVID-19 from the United States, Italy and Spain. PBMCs, B-cell-depleted T cells, or T cells provided the cDNA or gDNA that made up the material.

As processed by the authors: Amplification from reference gene primers served as the basis for estimated nucleated cell counts. The repertoire was sequenced with immunoSEQ multiplex PCR; TCRdb's copy has only in-frame clones and lacks some. D and trimming come from the DNA, and the V and J calls and clone size come from that table. The sample has 250,000 to 350,000 clones; roughly 88% are singletons. Looked up from germline, CDR1 is SQVTM and CDR2 is ANQGSEA. The CDR3 totals 12 residues. V was clipped by 5 bases and J by 4 bases; unmatched bases: 2. Specimen: peripheral blood. This chain joins TRBV29-1 and TRBJ1-1; 9 bases align to TRBD1. The sequence was collected from a woman in her thirties with active or convalescent COVID-19. The CDR3 sequence is CSVPGQGTEAFF. Here the CDR3 DNA reads TGCAGCGTTCCGGGACAGGGCACTGAAGCTTTCTTT.